The rows below give T cell receptor beta chains drawn from one sample of a study of blood T cell repertoires in COVID-19. The protocol was immunoSEQ multiplex PCR, while the TCRdb copy is restricted to in-frame clones and leaves out a portion. In the table there are 120,000 to 150,000 clones, 81% of which are singletons. Sequenced material: peripheral blood. The receptors were gathered from a human donor with acute or convalescent COVID-19. The donor label of this sample is uncertain. Each CDR3 is given with its conserved first and last residue. The order of the fields is clone size, D gene, V gene, CDR3 length, J gene, CDR3 DNA, CDR3 protein. The D gene is left open where the match is weak. A clone size is listed for some rows: how often the clone was seen (once, few, many), or a class if it is expanded.

size: NA; D: NA; V: TRBV6-1; length: 18; J: TRBJ2-3; DNA: TGTGCCAGCAGTGGGGGCACAGGGTGGAGGACTAGCACAGATACGCAGTATTTT; CDR3: CASSGGTGWRTSTDTQYF
size: NA; D: TRBD1; V: TRBV11-3; length: 15; J: TRBJ2-1; DNA: TGTGCCAGCAGCTCGGGACAGCGACTATACAATGAGCAGTTCTTC; CDR3: CASSSGQRLYNEQFF
size: NA; D: TRBD1; V: TRBV7-7; length: 16; J: TRBJ2-1; DNA: TGTGCTAGCAGTCCAGGGGGCCTTAGCTCCTACAATGAGCAGTTCTTC; CDR3: CASSPGGLSSYNEQFF
size: few; D: TRBD2; V: TRBV5-1; length: 15; J: TRBJ2-1; DNA: TGCGCCAGCAGGCCCAGCGGGGGGTCCTACAATGAGCAGTTCTTC; CDR3: CASRPSGGSYNEQFF
size: NA; D: TRBD1; V: TRBV7-9; length: 14; J: TRBJ1-2; DNA: TGTGCCAGCAGCGGGGACAGTTATAACTATGGCTACACCTTC; CDR3: CASSGDSYNYGYTF
size: few; D: TRBD1; V: TRBV30; length: 16; J: TRBJ2-1; DNA: TGTGCCTGGAGTGTAGTCGGGACAGCAGCCTACAATGAGCAGTTCTTC; CDR3: CAWSVVGTAAYNEQFF
size: once; D: NA; V: TRBV30; length: 11; J: TRBJ2-5; DNA: TGTGCCTGGGGGGCAGGAGAGACCCAGTACTTC; CDR3: CAWGAGETQYF
size: NA; D: NA; V: TRBV7-9; length: 12; J: TRBJ1-2; DNA: TGTGCCAGCAGCAGTCCCCCGGGTGGCTACACCTTC; CDR3: CASSSPPGGYTF
size: NA; D: NA; V: TRBV5-4; length: 14; J: TRBJ1-6; DNA: TGTGCCAGCAGCTTGGGGCAGGGCGGTTCACCCCTCCACTTT; CDR3: CASSLGQGGSPLHF
size: once; D: NA; V: TRBV2; length: 16; J: TRBJ1-3; DNA: TGTGCCAGCAGGGTCCCGACTGGATTCTCTGGAAACACCATATATTTT; CDR3: CASRVPTGFSGNTIYF
size: NA; D: TRBD1; V: TRBV6-1; length: 17; J: TRBJ2-6; DNA: TGTGCCAGCAGTGACCTACAGGGGCCCTCTCGGGCCAACGTCCTGACTTTC; CDR3: CASSDLQGPSRANVLTF
size: NA; D: NA; V: TRBV12-3/TRBV12-4; length: 12; J: TRBJ1-6; DNA: TGTGCCAGCAGTTTAGAGGGGTCACCCCTCCACTTT; CDR3: CASSLEGSPLHF
size: NA; D: NA; V: TRBV20-1; length: 11; J: TRBJ1-2; DNA: TGCAGTGCTAGAGATCAGTATCGCTACACCTTC; CDR3: CSARDQYRYTF
size: NA; D: NA; V: TRBV30; length: 13; J: TRBJ1-1; DNA: TGTGCCTGGATGCGACAGCCGAACACTGAAGCTTTCTTT; CDR3: CAWMRQPNTEAFF
size: once; D: NA; V: TRBV7-9; length: 13; J: TRBJ1-1; DNA: TGTGCCAGCAGCTTAGAACTTAACACTGAAGCTTTCTTT; CDR3: CASSLELNTEAFF
size: NA; D: TRBD1; V: TRBV25-1; length: 17; J: TRBJ1-2; DNA: TGTGCCAGCAGTGCCCGGGACAGGCTGGAGTACGGCTATGGCTACACCTTC; CDR3: CASSARDRLEYGYGYTF
size: NA; D: NA; V: TRBV4-1; length: 17; J: TRBJ2-1; DNA: TGCGCCAGCAGCCAGGTCCCAGGGGTAGGGGCTTACAATGAGCAGTTCTTC; CDR3: CASSQVPGVGAYNEQFF
size: NA; D: NA; V: TRBV7-2; length: 15; J: TRBJ1-2; DNA: TGTGCCAGCAGCTTAAGAGCAGGAGGCGACTATGGCTACACCTTC; CDR3: CASSLRAGGDYGYTF
size: NA; D: TRBD1; V: TRBV27; length: 15; J: TRBJ2-7; DNA: TGTGCCAGCAGTTCCCCGGGACAGGGACAGAGGGAGCAGTACTTC; CDR3: CASSSPGQGQREQYF
size: NA; D: NA; V: TRBV19; length: 16; J: TRBJ1-5; DNA: TGTGCCAGTAGTTCCACGACAGGCCATAGCAATCAGCCCCAGCATTTT; CDR3: CASSSTTGHSNQPQHF
size: NA; D: NA; V: TRBV5-6; length: 14; J: TRBJ2-7; DNA: TGTGCCAGCAGCTTGGCTGGGAGCTCCTACGAGCAGTACTTC; CDR3: CASSLAGSSYEQYF
size: NA; D: TRBD2; V: TRBV6-5; length: 14; J: TRBJ2-5; DNA: TGTGCCAGCAGCTACCCGGGAGGTCAAGAGACCCAGTACTTC; CDR3: CASSYPGGQETQYF